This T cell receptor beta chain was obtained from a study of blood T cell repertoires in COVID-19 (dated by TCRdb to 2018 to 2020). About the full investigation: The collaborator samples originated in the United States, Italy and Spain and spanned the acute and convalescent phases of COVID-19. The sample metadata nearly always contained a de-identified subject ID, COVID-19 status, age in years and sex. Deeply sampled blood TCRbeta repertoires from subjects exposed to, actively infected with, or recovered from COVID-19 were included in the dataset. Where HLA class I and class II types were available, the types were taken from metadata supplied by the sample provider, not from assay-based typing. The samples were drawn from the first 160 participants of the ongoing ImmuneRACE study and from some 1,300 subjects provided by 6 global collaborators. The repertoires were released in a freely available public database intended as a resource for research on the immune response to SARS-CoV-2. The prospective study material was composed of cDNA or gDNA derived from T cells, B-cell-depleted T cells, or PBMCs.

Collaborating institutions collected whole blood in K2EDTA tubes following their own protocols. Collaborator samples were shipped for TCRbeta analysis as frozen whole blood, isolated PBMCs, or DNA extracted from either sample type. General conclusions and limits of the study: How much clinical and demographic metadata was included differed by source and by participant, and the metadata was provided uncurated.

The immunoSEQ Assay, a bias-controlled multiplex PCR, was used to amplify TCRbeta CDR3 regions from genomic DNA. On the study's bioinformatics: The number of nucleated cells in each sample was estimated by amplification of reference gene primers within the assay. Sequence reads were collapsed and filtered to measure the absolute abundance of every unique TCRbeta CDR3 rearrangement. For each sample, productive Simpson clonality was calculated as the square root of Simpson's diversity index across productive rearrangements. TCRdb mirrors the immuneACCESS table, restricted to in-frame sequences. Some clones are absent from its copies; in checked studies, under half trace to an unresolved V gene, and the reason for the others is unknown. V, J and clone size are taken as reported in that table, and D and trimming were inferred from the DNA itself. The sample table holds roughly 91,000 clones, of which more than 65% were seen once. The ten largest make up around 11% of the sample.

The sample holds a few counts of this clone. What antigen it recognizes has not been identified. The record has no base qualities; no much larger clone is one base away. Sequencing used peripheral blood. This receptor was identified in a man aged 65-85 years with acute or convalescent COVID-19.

DNA sequence: TGTGCCAGCAGTGAAATGGCAGGGGTGAACACTGAAGCTTTCTTT. Its protein product is CASSEMAGVNTEAFF. The rearrangement combines TRBV6-1 with TRBJ1-1; the D gene is perhaps TRBD1, from 6 matching bases. The germline V gene gives CDR1 as MNHNS and CDR2 as SASEGT. From its cysteine to its phenylalanine, the CDR3 spans 15 amino acids. Only CDR3 DNA remains: 45 bases, in frame from the first base. V is reduced by 2 bases and J by 0 bases, leaving a spacing of 10 bases between them.